The 7 T cell receptor beta chains below all came from one sample that was sequenced in a study of CXCR3-negative and CXCR3-positive naive CD8 T cells. The method, 5' RACE with UMI labels, was used to prepare the TRB cDNA libraries. TCRdb reworked the 5' RACE reads into one entry per CDR3 protein, no DNA. The ten top clones account for roughly 1.5%, within a sample of 65,000 to 85,000 distinct CDR3 sequences. Specimen: naive CXCR3- CD8+ T cells from blood. As for subset: CD45RO-CCR7+CD27+CD95- naive CD8+ T cells lacking CXCR3 (TNR3-). The receptors were sampled from a human donor in good health. Some clones in this sample may be carry-over from other donors' samples.

The chain has TRBV20-1 and TRBJ2-1; TCRdb designates TRBD2, a call that cannot be tested without DNA. From germline, CDR1 is DFQATT and CDR2 SNEGSKA (reference sequence). This CDR3 has 19 residues. The CDR3 protein is CSARDLLGTSVNSYNEQFF.

The J gene is TRBJ2-5, the V gene TRBV7-8. Germline CDR1 reads SGHVS; CDR2 reads FQNEAQ. This CDR3 is built from 15 residues. CDR3 residues: CASSFSRASQETQYF.

The chain combines TRBV5-1 with TRBJ1-1; TCRdb reports TRBD1, a call that lacks DNA to check it against. The length of the CDR3 is 13 residues. The germline V gene has CDR1 SGHRS and CDR2 YFSETQ. CDR3 in amino acids: CASSWTGRAEAFF.

CDR3 residues: CASTSPALGQPDTQYF. This sequence joins TRBV12-3 or TRBV12-4 and TRBJ2-3; TCRdb lists TRBD2, though no DNA is available to test this call. CDR3 length equals 16 residues.

This rearrangement joins TRBV4-3 to TRBJ1-6; TCRdb selects TRBD1, and the lack of DNA leaves this call unchecked. The length of the CDR3 is 15 residues. CDR1 and CDR2 (germline): LGHNA, YSLEER. The CDR3 loop reads CASSLRQGEDSPLHF.

J is TRBJ1-2 and V is TRBV7-2; the D call of TRBD1 rests on TCRdb alone, since no DNA is present to check it. Germline V gene lookup returns CDR1 SGHTA and CDR2 FQGNSA. The CDR3 sequence is 14 residues long. The CDR3 reads CANERQGLPYGYTF.

J is TRBJ2-7 and V is TRBV7-9. CDR1 is SEHNR, CDR2 FQNEAQ, per germline (reference sequence). The CDR3 consists of 13 residues. Here the CDR3 reads CASSPSLFHEQYF.